A selection of T cell receptor beta chains follows, all from one sample in a study of T cell repertoires in cytomegalovirus infection. TCRdb re-analysed the reads in MiXCR, keeping a single row per CDR3 protein. Here the sample spans a few hundred thousand distinct CDR3 sequences, about 25% being singletons. Source material: PBMCs. The source of these receptors is a human donor in good health (CMV status not recorded). Some clones in this sample may be carry-over from other donors' samples. Each CDR3 is given with its conserved first and last residue. The D gene is left open where the match is weak. Rows give clone size only sometimes, using once, few, many, or a class for an expanded clone.

TRBJ2-1 TRBD2 TRBV7-9 few CASSPPPRLAGSYNEQFF TGTGCCAGCAGCCCACCCCCCCGACTAGCGGGCAGCTACAATGAGCAGTTCTTC
TRBJ1-1 NA TRBV10-3 few CAIRAGRATEAFF TGTGCCATCAGGGCAGGGAGAGCCACTGAAGCTTTCTTT
TRBJ2-3 TRBD1 TRBV10-3 NA CARTYLPTRDRGIDTQYF TGTGCCAGAACGTATCTGCCCACTCGGGACAGGGGTATAGATACGCAGTATTTT
TRBJ1-5 NA TRBV6-5 few CASSPTWEGKGSNQPQHF TGTGCCAGCAGTCCCACTTGGGAGGGGAAGGGTAGCAATCAGCCCCAGCATTTT
TRBJ2-5 NA TRBV7-2 NA CASSLVGNRYQETQYF TGTGCCAGCAGCTTAGTCGGGAATCGTTACCAAGAGACCCAGTACTTC
TRBJ1-1 TRBD1 TRBV25-1 few CASSGQGSGTEAFF TGTGCCAGCAGTGGACAGGGTTCGGGGACTGAAGCTTTCTTT
TRBJ2-3 NA TRBV28 NA CASSLPRLSDTQYF TGTGCCAGCAGCCTTCCCCGACTTTCAGATACGCAGTATTTT
TRBJ2-1 TRBD2 TRBV6-2/TRBV6-3 few CASSYASGRYNEQFF TGTGCCAGCAGTTACGCTAGCGGGAGGTACAATGAGCAGTTCTTC
TRBJ2-6 TRBD2 TRBV4-1 NA CASSWGLAGTSSGANVLTF TGCGCCAGCAGCTGGGGGTTAGCGGGAACCTCCTCTGGGGCCAACGTCCTGACTTTC
TRBJ1-2 NA TRBV18 few CASSPDAGGVDYGYTF TGTGCCAGCTCACCTGATGCAGGAGGAGTTGACTATGGCTACACCTTC
TRBJ1-1 TRBD1 TRBV6-5 NA CASSVGTVNTEAFF TGTGCCAGCAGCGTCGGGACAGTGAACACTGAAGCTTTCTTT
TRBJ2-3 NA TRBV5-1 NA CASSWINSGVSTDTQYF TGCGCCAGCAGCTGGATAAACTCAGGGGTTAGCACAGATACGCAGTATTTT
TRBJ1-1 NA TRBV5-4 NA CASAPTGPNTEAFF TGTGCCAGCGCTCCCACGGGTCCGAACACTGAAGCTTTCTTT
TRBJ2-3 TRBD2 TRBV3-1 once CASSPGGLAGVIDTQYF TGTGCCAGCAGCCCTGGAGGACTAGCGGGAGTTATAGATACGCAGTATTTT
TRBJ2-1 TRBD1 TRBV20-1 NA CSARPPGQNYNEQFF TGCAGTGCTAGACCCCCGGGACAGAATTACAATGAGCAGTTCTTC
TRBJ2-1 TRBD2 TRBV7-8 few CASSLVRLAAYNEQFF TGTGCCAGCAGCTTAGTAAGGCTAGCGGCTTACAATGAGCAGTTCTTC
TRBJ2-1 NA TRBV4-3 NA CASSQGAGSYNEQFF TGCGCCAGCAGCCAGGGAGCGGGCTCCTACAATGAGCAGTTCTTC
TRBJ2-1 NA TRBV11-1 NA CASSSHSEQFF TGTGCCAGCAGCTCCCACTCTGAGCAGTTCTTC
TRBJ2-7 NA TRBV14 NA CASSQEWGLGASEQYF TGTGCCAGCAGCCAAGAGTGGGGCCTCGGGGCCTCCGAGCAGTACTTC
TRBJ1-2 TRBD1 TRBV11-3 NA CASSFSGQGADGYTF TGTGCCAGCAGCTTTAGCGGACAGGGGGCGGATGGCTACACCTTC
TRBJ1-5 NA TRBV7-2 many CASSLERGQPQHF TGTGCCAGCAGCTTAGAGCGGGGTCAGCCCCAGCATTTT
TRBJ2-1 NA TRBV11-2 NA CASSLDRAGWNEQFF TGTGCCAGCAGCTTAGATAGGGCAGGATGGAATGAGCAGTTCTTC
TRBJ2-1 NA TRBV6-1 once CASSEWAKGNEQFF TGTGCCAGCAGTGAATGGGCTAAGGGAAATGAGCAGTTCTTC
TRBJ2-7 TRBD2 TRBV11-3 NA CASSASGRAIEQYF TGTGCCAGCAGCGCGAGCGGGAGGGCCATCGAGCAGTACTTC
TRBJ1-1 TRBD1 TRBV7-6 NA CASSPRFGQGPTEAFF TGTGCCAGCAGCCCCCGATTTGGACAGGGTCCAACTGAAGCTTTCTTT
TRBJ1-1 NA TRBV6-5 NA CASSYFSSTEAFF TGTGCCAGCAGTTACTTTTCGAGCACTGAAGCTTTCTTT
TRBJ2-7 TRBD1 TRBV28 NA CASSFWGTGEGEQYF TGTGCCAGCAGTTTCTGGGGGACAGGGGAAGGCGAGCAGTACTTC
TRBJ2-1 TRBD1 TRBV10-3 few CAITKGQASYNEQFF TGTGCCATCACCAAGGGACAGGCCTCCTACAATGAGCAGTTCTTC
TRBJ2-2 NA TRBV7-2 NA CASSASNTGELVF TGTGCCAGCAGCGCGTCGAACACCGGGGAGCTGGTTTTT
TRBJ2-1 NA TRBV7-9 few CASSPAHEQFF TGTGCCAGCAGTCCTGCCCATGAGCAGTTCTTC
TRBJ2-7 TRBD1 TRBV4-2 NA CASSQGQGFSYEQYF TGTGCCAGCAGCCAAGGACAGGGTTTCTCCTACGAGCAGTACTTC
TRBJ2-3 NA TRBV6-2/TRBV6-3 NA CASRSTSTDTQYF TGTGCCAGCAGATCGACTAGCACAGATACGCAGTATTTT
TRBJ1-6 NA TRBV28 NA CASIPWGRDNSPLHF TGTGCCAGCATTCCATGGGGGCGGGATAATTCACCCCTCCACTTT
TRBJ2-2 NA TRBV6-6 NA CASSYFEELFF TGTGCCAGCAGTTACTTCGAGGAGCTGTTTTTT
TRBJ2-3 NA TRBV28 NA CASSMNGYEGTDTQYF TGTGCCAGCAGCATGAACGGGTATGAAGGCACAGATACGCAGTATTTT